A single sample is the source of the 15 T cell receptor beta chains below, sequenced in a study of blood T cells in healthy people across ages. Alongside a J-beta primer mix, a sample-barcoded 5' primer served in a second PCR lasting about 7 to 11 cycles. Via MiXCR, TCRdb re-called the 5' RACE reads, giving one row per CDR3 protein. The repertoire holds about 900,000 distinct CDR3 sequences, with roughly 43% as singletons. Sequencing was performed on blood. These receptors were obtained from a man between 25 and 39 years old in good health.

The chain employs TRBV9 and TRBJ1-5; tentatively, D is TRBD1 (5 bases). Germline loops: CDR1 SGDLS, CDR2 YYNGEE. V was clipped by 3 bases and J by 1 base, with 11 bases between them. The length of the CDR3 is 15 residues. The CDR3 nucleotides read TGTGCCAGCAGCGCAGCTGGACAAAGCAATCAGCCCCAGCATTTT. This gives the protein CASSAAGQSNQPQHF.

This chain uses TRBV4-2 with TRBJ1-1; D gene unclear. Germline-derived CDR1 and CDR2 are LGHNA and YNFKEQ. This CDR3 is 15 amino acids long. Deletions cut 0 bases from V and 10 bases from J, with 18 bases between. The CDR3, as DNA: TGTGCCAGCAGCCAAGATCCTGACGCCGGGCGTCGAGCTTTCTTT. This sequence encodes CASSQDPDAGRRAFF.

For the CDR3, the DNA is TGTGCCAGCAGCCCGGGGACAGGGGGATATTATAGCAATCAGCCCCAGCATTTT. Residues: CASSPGTGGYYSNQPQHF. The chain couples TRBV7-2 to TRBJ1-5, with 11 bases fitting TRBD1. V trimming: 5 bases; J trimming: 0 bases; junction bases outside the gene matches: 9. The V gene's germline CDR1 is SGHTA and CDR2 FQGNSA. This CDR3 spans 18 amino acids.

This clonotype was detected only a few times. This sequence joins TRBV28 and TRBJ2-2, with TRBD1 identical over 9 bases. CDR3 length: 16 amino acids. Unmatched junction bases numbered 5, after V lost 1 base and J lost 5 bases. Germline CDR1 and CDR2: MDHEN and SYDVKM. CDR3 sequence reads: CASSLLQGAPTGELFF. In DNA form, the CDR3 reads TGTGCCAGCAGTTTATTACAGGGGGCGCCTACCGGGGAGCTGTTTTTT.

This chain connects TRBV20-1 to TRBJ2-1; no reliable D call. Germline CDR1 is DFQATT and CDR2 is SNEGSKA (reference sequence). This CDR3 is 14 amino acids long. With 7 bases removed from V and 5 bases from J, the gap between germline ends came to 18 bases. CDR3 bases: TGCAGTGTTTTGGGCCAGAGCCTCAACAATGAGCAGTTCTTC. Amino acids: CSVLGQSLNNEQFF.

This chain links TRBV6-2 or TRBV6-3 with TRBJ1-2; 7 bases align to TRBD1. This CDR3 spans 18 amino acids. V trimming: 6 bases; J trimming: 2 bases; junction bases outside the gene matches: 18. The germline V gene has CDR1 MNHEY and CDR2 SVGEGT. As DNA, the CDR3 is TGTGCCAGCAGCTCAATCCACCCTGACAGGGATGCGAACTATGGCTACACCTTC. This encodes CASSSIHPDRDANYGYTF.

The V and J genes are TRBV6-2 or TRBV6-3 and TRBJ2-7; D is perhaps TRBD1 or TRBD2 (6 bases each). This CDR3 is built from 12 residues. Trimming removed 8 bases from V and 2 bases from J, with 10 bases in between. Germline V lookup: CDR1 MNHEY, CDR2 SVGEGT. The CDR3 sequence: CASGRGAYEQYF. CDR3 DNA sequence: TGTGCCAGCGGAAGGGGGGCCTACGAGCAGTACTTC.

This clonotype was observed a few times. The genes are TRBV27 and TRBJ2-2; TRBD2 might be the D (6 bases). The germline V gene has CDR1 MNHEY and CDR2 SMNVEV (reference sequence). The length of the CDR3 is 16 residues. Trimming left V 4 bases short and J 3 bases short, with 15 bases between. The CDR3 sequence is CASSSTGRTYTGELFF. In nucleotides, the CDR3 is TGTGCCAGCAGTTCCACCGGGAGAACATACACCGGGGAGCTGTTTTTT.

The V gene is TRBV6-5, the J gene TRBJ2-2; D is uncertain. This CDR3 contains 17 residues. V dropped 4 bases and J dropped 9 bases, with 24 bases sitting between them. Germline CDR1 reads MNHEY; CDR2 reads SVGAGI. CDR3 nucleotide sequence: TGTGCCAGCAGTTCTGGGTTGGTGGCAAGATTAACCAGGGAGCTGTTTTTT. Protein product: CASSSGLVARLTRELFF.

This clonotype was seen only a few times. The V and J genes are TRBV29-1 and TRBJ2-7; D is unresolved. Germline lookup yields CDR1 SQVTM and CDR2 ANQGSEA. V was pared by 4 bases and J by 5 bases, with 6 bases between. The CDR3 runs 10 residues. CDR3 in DNA: TGCAGCGTTGCGTTGGACGAGCAGTACTTC. Translating gives CSVALDEQYF.

This rearrangement joins TRBV27 to TRBJ2-1, with unresolved D. The V gene's germline CDR1 is MNHEY and CDR2 SMNVEV (reference sequence). CDR3 size: 15 residues. The ends were cut back, 5 bases at V and 0 bases at J, with 11 bases in the middle. CDR3 bases: TGTGCCAGCAGTGAGAGCTACCTCTCCTACAATGAGCAGTTCTTC. Translation: CASSESYLSYNEQFF.

Comment on this clonotype: At one of its ends the junction is not consistent with the germline gene, which may arise from a read error. The chain joins TRBV11-2 to TRBJ2-2; a possible D gene is TRBD2 (7 bases). The germline CDR1 and CDR2 sequences are SGHAT and FQNNGV. The CDR3 runs 16 residues. CDR3: CTSSPWRGGGSGELFF. The CDR3 region has the DNA TGTACCAGCAGCCCCTGGAGAGGGGGGGGCTCCGGGGAGCTGTTTTTT. Based on the CDR3 plus reference TRBV11-2 and TRBJ2-2, the full variable domain is EAGVAQSPRYKIIEKRQSVAFWCNPISGHATLYWYQQILGQGPKLLIQFQNNGVVDDSQLPKDRFSAERLKGVDSTLKIQPAKLEDSAVYLCTSSPWRGGGSGELFFGEGSRLTVL.

The chain recombines TRBV12-3 or TRBV12-4 with TRBJ2-7; 10 bases are a match to TRBD2. The last part of the DNA fits TRBJ2-4 better; the J call may be wrong. The CDR3 extends over 23 amino acids. The CDR3 DNA reads as TGTGCCAGCAGTCTCCGACAGGCGGCTAGCGGGGGTGGTGGTGCTAATTCAAGGAACATTCAGTACTTC. This codes for CASSLRQAASGGGGANSRNIQYF.

This clonotype was observed a handful of times. The chain couples TRBV5-1 to TRBJ2-5, with D perhaps matching TRBD1 or TRBD2 (6 bases each). Trimming left V 2 bases short and J 4 bases short, with 12 bases between. This CDR3 has 14 residues. CDR1 and CDR2 from the germline V gene are SGHRS and YFSETQ. CDR3 coding DNA: TGCGCCAGCAGCTTACAGGGAGGCGGAGAGACCCAGTACTTC. This encodes CASSLQGGGETQYF.

The chain employs TRBV6-6 and TRBJ2-1; D is possibly TRBD1 or TRBD2 (5 bases each). The end of the DNA aligns better with TRBJ2-7, so the J call may be wrong. There are 16 residues in the CDR3. Germline V CDR1 and CDR2: MNHNY, SVGAGI (reference sequence). The CDR3 DNA sequence: TGTGCCAGCAGTTCAGGCTACGGGGCGACCTACAATGAGCAGTACTTC. It specifies CASSSGYGATYNEQYF.